Listed below are T cell receptor beta chains from one sample, sequenced in a study of T cell responses to AZD1222 COVID-19 vaccine. The assay was immunoSEQ multiplex PCR, and TCRdb's table has in-frame clones only and misses some. The table includes some 150,000 clones, 85% to 90% detected once. The sequencing here drew on peripheral blood, taken 28 days after the second AZD1222 dose. The receptors were sampled from an adult who received the AZD1222 COVID-19 vaccine. CDR3s include the opening cysteine and the closing phenylalanine or tryptophan. D genes are given only for firm matches. Rows may omit the clone size; those that give it use once, few, many or a size class.

v_call: TRBV10-1
j_call: TRBJ1-1
d_call: .
clone_size: few
cdr3_aa: CASAIERDTEAFF
cdr3_nt: TGCGCCAGCGCTATAGAGAGGGACACTGAAGCTTTCTTT

v_call: TRBV19
j_call: TRBJ2-6
d_call: .
clone_size: once
cdr3_aa: CASSIGGSGANVLTF
cdr3_nt: TGTGCCAGTAGTATTGGGGGGTCTGGGGCCAACGTCCTGACTTTC

v_call: TRBV27
j_call: TRBJ1-1
d_call: .
clone_size: .
cdr3_aa: CASSLEGQKNTEAFF
cdr3_nt: TGTGCCAGCAGTTTAGAGGGTCAGAAGAACACTGAAGCTTTCTTT

v_call: TRBV6-5
j_call: TRBJ2-5
d_call: .
clone_size: .
cdr3_aa: CASGDGGLRGTQYF
cdr3_nt: TGTGCCAGCGGGGACGGGGGCCTCAGGGGGACCCAGTACTTC

v_call: TRBV12-5
j_call: TRBJ2-5
d_call: .
clone_size: .
cdr3_aa: CASAKSAGGGETQYF
cdr3_nt: TGTGCTAGTGCCAAGAGTGCCGGGGGCGGGGAGACCCAGTACTTC

v_call: TRBV3-1/TRBV3-2
j_call: TRBJ2-7
d_call: .
clone_size: .
cdr3_aa: CASSQKRGTTSGEQYF
cdr3_nt: TGTGCCAGCAGCCAAAAACGGGGGACGACTTCTGGGGAGCAGTACTTC

v_call: TRBV30
j_call: TRBJ2-7
d_call: TRBD1
clone_size: .
cdr3_aa: CAWSKHTGGRELYVYEQYF
cdr3_nt: TGTGCCTGGAGTAAACACACAGGGGGCAGGGAACTTTACGTCTACGAGCAGTACTTC

v_call: TRBV7-2
j_call: TRBJ2-5
d_call: .
clone_size: .
cdr3_aa: CASSAALDVFQTQYF
cdr3_nt: TGTGCCAGCAGCGCCGCACTAGACGTTTTTCAGACCCAGTACTTC

v_call: TRBV6-5
j_call: TRBJ1-1
d_call: .
clone_size: .
cdr3_aa: CASSYQEPVNTEAFF
cdr3_nt: TGTGCCAGCAGTTACCAGGAACCGGTGAACACTGAAGCTTTCTTT

v_call: TRBV29-1
j_call: TRBJ1-3
d_call: .
clone_size: .
cdr3_aa: CSAQRGSGNTIYF
cdr3_nt: TGCAGCGCTCAGCGTGGTTCTGGAAACACCATATATTTT

v_call: TRBV7-8
j_call: TRBJ2-2
d_call: .
clone_size: .
cdr3_aa: CASSLVFTGANTGELFF
cdr3_nt: TGTGCCAGCAGCTTAGTTTTTACGGGAGCGAACACCGGGGAGCTGTTTTTT

v_call: TRBV9
j_call: TRBJ2-1
d_call: TRBD1
clone_size: .
cdr3_aa: CASSPGGLTYNEQFF
cdr3_nt: TGTGCCAGCAGCCCAGGGGGCCTGACCTACAATGAGCAGTTCTTC

v_call: TRBV7-9
j_call: TRBJ2-1
d_call: TRBD2
clone_size: .
cdr3_aa: CASSMGLAGGPWDEQFF
cdr3_nt: TGTGCCAGCAGCATGGGACTAGCGGGAGGGCCCTGGGATGAGCAGTTCTTC

v_call: TRBV28
j_call: TRBJ1-2
d_call: .
clone_size: .
cdr3_aa: CASSQQGLGNYGYTF
cdr3_nt: TGTGCCAGCAGTCAACAGGGTCTTGGTAACTATGGCTACACCTTC

v_call: TRBV27
j_call: TRBJ1-2
d_call: .
clone_size: .
cdr3_aa: CAIPQDRPLDYGYTF
cdr3_nt: TGTGCCATCCCGCAAGATAGGCCTCTAGACTATGGCTACACCTTC

v_call: TRBV5-1
j_call: TRBJ2-5
d_call: .
clone_size: .
cdr3_aa: CASSLSETQYF
cdr3_nt: TGCGCCAGCAGCTTATCGGAGACCCAGTACTTC

v_call: TRBV7-9
j_call: TRBJ1-2
d_call: TRBD1
clone_size: .
cdr3_aa: CASSSGQGASGYTF
cdr3_nt: TGTGCCAGCAGCTCGGGACAGGGGGCGAGCGGCTACACCTTC

v_call: TRBV9
j_call: TRBJ2-3
d_call: TRBD2
clone_size: .
cdr3_aa: CASSAGLAADTQYF
cdr3_nt: TGTGCCAGCAGCGCTGGACTAGCGGCAGATACGCAGTATTTT

v_call: TRBV7-3
j_call: TRBJ1-2
d_call: .
clone_size: .
cdr3_aa: CASTPGPQLGYTF
cdr3_nt: TGTGCCAGCACCCCGGGACCCCAACTTGGCTACACCTTC

v_call: TRBV30
j_call: TRBJ2-7
d_call: .
clone_size: .
cdr3_aa: CAWSDAGASSYEQYF
cdr3_nt: TGTGCCTGGAGTGATGCTGGAGCCAGCTCCTACGAGCAGTACTTC

v_call: TRBV28
j_call: TRBJ2-7
d_call: .
clone_size: .
cdr3_aa: CASSSEVYEQYF
cdr3_nt: TGTGCCAGCAGTTCCGAGGTTTACGAGCAGTACTTC

v_call: TRBV28
j_call: TRBJ1-4
d_call: TRBD1
clone_size: .
cdr3_aa: CAATGGTTNEKLFF
cdr3_nt: TGTGCCGCGACAGGGGGCACAACTAATGAAAAACTGTTTTTT

v_call: TRBV4-1
j_call: TRBJ2-7
d_call: .
clone_size: medium-sized
cdr3_aa: CASSQPGTYEQYF
cdr3_nt: TGCGCCAGCAGCCAACCAGGGACCTACGAGCAGTACTTC

v_call: TRBV27
j_call: TRBJ2-5
d_call: .
clone_size: once
cdr3_aa: CASGQETQYF
cdr3_nt: TGTGCCAGCGGACAAGAGACCCAGTACTTC

v_call: TRBV5-4
j_call: TRBJ1-2
d_call: .
clone_size: .
cdr3_aa: CASSGLGREYGYTF
cdr3_nt: TGTGCCAGCAGCGGGTTAGGCAGGGAATATGGCTACACCTTC

v_call: TRBV7-2
j_call: TRBJ2-7
d_call: .
clone_size: .
cdr3_aa: CASNPTASRGLYEQYF
cdr3_nt: TGTGCCAGCAACCCGACGGCGTCTCGGGGGCTCTACGAGCAGTACTTC

v_call: TRBV29-1
j_call: TRBJ2-1
d_call: .
clone_size: .
cdr3_aa: CSVQYILTATSYNEQFF
cdr3_nt: TGCAGCGTCCAATACATTCTGACAGCGACCTCCTACAATGAGCAGTTCTTC

v_call: TRBV19
j_call: TRBJ1-1
d_call: .
clone_size: .
cdr3_aa: CASSSYIATEAFF
cdr3_nt: TGTGCCAGTAGTTCGTACATAGCCACTGAAGCTTTCTTT

v_call: TRBV3-1/TRBV3-2
j_call: TRBJ2-7
d_call: .
clone_size: .
cdr3_aa: CASSQGARQLSYEQYF
cdr3_nt: TGTGCCAGCAGCCAAGGGGCCCGACAGCTCTCCTACGAGCAGTACTTC

v_call: TRBV19
j_call: TRBJ2-7
d_call: .
clone_size: .
cdr3_aa: CASSIFGSSSDQYF
cdr3_nt: TGTGCCAGTAGTATATTTGGGTCGTCGTCGGATCAGTACTTC

v_call: TRBV6-5
j_call: TRBJ1-3
d_call: .
clone_size: .
cdr3_aa: CASRPSGNTIYF
cdr3_nt: TGTGCCAGCCGACCATCTGGAAACACCATATATTTT

v_call: TRBV7-9
j_call: TRBJ1-2
d_call: .
clone_size: .
cdr3_aa: CASSLSGQINYGYTF
cdr3_nt: TGTGCCAGCAGCTTGTCCGGACAGATAAACTATGGCTACACCTTC

v_call: TRBV30
j_call: TRBJ1-4
d_call: .
clone_size: .
cdr3_aa: CAWSKPNNEKLFF
cdr3_nt: TGTGCCTGGAGTAAACCAAACAATGAAAAACTGTTTTTT

v_call: TRBV5-1
j_call: TRBJ2-3
d_call: TRBD1
clone_size: .
cdr3_aa: CASSANRDRATDTQYF
cdr3_nt: TGCGCCAGCAGCGCTAACCGGGACAGGGCTACAGATACGCAGTATTTT

v_call: TRBV5-5
j_call: TRBJ1-3
d_call: .
clone_size: .
cdr3_aa: CASSWDDGVGTIYF
cdr3_nt: TGTGCCAGCAGCTGGGACGACGGGGTTGGCACCATATATTTT

v_call: TRBV5-1
j_call: TRBJ1-6
d_call: .
clone_size: .
cdr3_aa: CASSLTGIYNSPLHF
cdr3_nt: TGCGCCAGCAGCTTGACAGGGATCTATAATTCACCCCTCCACTTT

v_call: TRBV7-9
j_call: TRBJ1-1
d_call: TRBD1
clone_size: .
cdr3_aa: CASSSPSRQGFSSTEAFF
cdr3_nt: TGTGCCAGCAGCTCCCCTTCTCGACAGGGGTTTTCTTCCACTGAAGCTTTCTTT

v_call: TRBV3-1/TRBV3-2
j_call: TRBJ1-5
d_call: .
clone_size: .
cdr3_aa: CASSLGGQGQPQHF
cdr3_nt: TGTGCCAGCAGCCTAGGGGGGCAAGGCCAGCCCCAGCATTTT

v_call: TRBV28
j_call: TRBJ1-1
d_call: .
clone_size: .
cdr3_aa: CASTQFMNTEAFF
cdr3_nt: TGTGCCAGCACTCAATTCATGAACACTGAAGCTTTCTTT

v_call: TRBV20-1
j_call: TRBJ1-6
d_call: .
clone_size: .
cdr3_aa: CSARGDSPLHF
cdr3_nt: TGCAGTGCTAGAGGGGATTCACCCCTCCACTTT

v_call: TRBV11-2
j_call: TRBJ2-2
d_call: TRBD1
clone_size: once
cdr3_aa: CASSYRGTGELFF
cdr3_nt: TGTGCCAGCAGCTACAGGGGAACCGGGGAGCTGTTTTTT

v_call: TRBV29-1
j_call: TRBJ1-4
d_call: .
clone_size: .
cdr3_aa: CSVNGGGTNEKLFF
cdr3_nt: TGCAGCGTGAACGGGGGAGGAACTAATGAAAAACTGTTTTTT

v_call: TRBV5-1
j_call: TRBJ2-1
d_call: TRBD2
clone_size: .
cdr3_aa: CASSFRLAGNGAEQFF
cdr3_nt: TGCGCCAGCAGCTTCCGACTAGCGGGAAATGGTGCTGAGCAGTTCTTC

v_call: TRBV6-2/TRBV6-3
j_call: TRBJ2-1
d_call: .
clone_size: .
cdr3_aa: CASSPSGGNEQFF
cdr3_nt: TGTGCCAGCAGCCCAAGCGGAGGGAATGAGCAGTTCTTC

v_call: TRBV5-1
j_call: TRBJ2-7
d_call: .
clone_size: few
cdr3_aa: CASSSIDRIGYEQYF
cdr3_nt: TGCGCCAGCAGCTCGATAGACAGGATAGGGTACGAGCAGTACTTC

v_call: TRBV19
j_call: TRBJ1-1
d_call: TRBD1
clone_size: .
cdr3_aa: CASSLRDRRRTFF
cdr3_nt: TGTGCCAGTAGTTTAAGGGACAGGAGAAGAACTTTCTTT

v_call: TRBV28
j_call: TRBJ2-3
d_call: TRBD1
clone_size: .
cdr3_aa: CASSFVRGPTDTQYF
cdr3_nt: TGTGCCAGCAGTTTCGTCAGGGGGCCCACAGATACGCAGTATTTT

v_call: TRBV6-5
j_call: TRBJ1-2
d_call: .
clone_size: .
cdr3_aa: CASSLDLYGYTF
cdr3_nt: TGTGCCAGCAGCCTAGACCTCTATGGCTACACCTTC

v_call: TRBV3-1/TRBV3-2
j_call: TRBJ1-4
d_call: .
clone_size: .
cdr3_aa: CASSHRVPIEKLFF
cdr3_nt: TGTGCCAGCAGCCATCGAGTACCGATCGAAAAACTGTTTTTT

v_call: TRBV5-1
j_call: TRBJ2-2
d_call: .
clone_size: .
cdr3_aa: CASSLVAGQGGELFF
cdr3_nt: TGCGCCAGCAGCTTGGTTGCGGGCCAAGGGGGGGAGCTGTTTTTT

v_call: TRBV5-1
j_call: TRBJ1-4
d_call: .
clone_size: once
cdr3_aa: CASSFLERRPEKLFF
cdr3_nt: TGCGCCAGCAGCTTCCTTGAACGCCGCCCAGAAAAACTGTTTTTT

v_call: TRBV4-3
j_call: TRBJ2-3
d_call: .
clone_size: .
cdr3_aa: CASSQDWGGGTDTQYF
cdr3_nt: TGCGCCAGCAGCCAAGATTGGGGTGGTGGCACAGATACGCAGTATTTT

v_call: TRBV7-2
j_call: TRBJ1-5
d_call: .
clone_size: .
cdr3_aa: CASSGWYDQPQHF
cdr3_nt: TGTGCCAGCAGCGGCTGGTACGATCAGCCCCAGCATTTT

v_call: TRBV7-9
j_call: TRBJ1-2
d_call: .
clone_size: few
cdr3_aa: CASSLELYGYTF
cdr3_nt: TGTGCCAGCAGCTTAGAGCTCTATGGCTACACCTTC

v_call: TRBV10-3
j_call: TRBJ1-1
d_call: .
clone_size: .
cdr3_aa: CAIRSGTGNTEAFF
cdr3_nt: TGTGCCATCAGGTCAGGGACTGGGAACACTGAAGCTTTCTTT

v_call: TRBV7-3
j_call: TRBJ2-1
d_call: TRBD2
clone_size: few
cdr3_aa: CASSSSSGTSGPRYSYNEQFF
cdr3_nt: TGTGCCAGCAGCTCATCCTCCGGGACTAGCGGGCCACGCTATTCCTACAATGAGCAGTTCTTC

v_call: TRBV24-1
j_call: TRBJ1-2
d_call: .
clone_size: few
cdr3_aa: CATSDLHQGLDGYTF
cdr3_nt: TGTGCCACCAGTGATTTGCACCAGGGGTTGGATGGCTACACCTTC